This T cell receptor (beta chain) was captured by sequencing in a study of OX40 agonist ivuxolimab in advanced cancers. The overall study: At about 82% male, the cohort had a mean age of around 56 years, ranging from roughly 23 to 80. Study-wide results and caveats: CD4+ and CD8+ blood T cells expanded clonally by week 6 at 0.1 to 3.0 mg/kg. Expanded peripheral T cells had an undetermined antigen specificity.

Deletions cut 3 bases from V and 6 bases from J, with 9 bases between. The CDR3 length is 11 residues. CDR1 and CDR2 from the germline V gene are GTSNPN and SVGIG (reference sequence). Assay used: immunoSEQ multiplex PCR; TCRdb lists only in-frame clones, some missing. The repertoire has around 22,000 clones, about 85% of them found once; the top ten carry approximately 15%. Details on this clone: Its cognate antigen is unknown.

This TCR derives from an adult with an advanced solid tumor such as melanoma, head and neck, liver or kidney cancer. The chain links TRBV30 to TRBJ2-7, with D unresolved. This sample comprised CD4+ or CD8+ T cells sorted from blood, obtained in a trial of the OX40 agonist ivuxolimab. CDR3: CAWSEQIEQYF. The CDR3 nucleotides are TGTGCCTGGAGCGAACAAATCGAGCAGTACTTC.